The following is a T cell receptor beta chain sequence with its context. The CDR3 is 14 amino acids. The V and J ends lost 7 bases and 5 bases respectively, with 15 bases between them. Per the germline V gene, CDR1 is MNHNS and CDR2 is SASEGT. These data are taken from a study of Tregs in tolerant kidney transplant recipients. Clones were sequenced by immunoSEQ multiplex PCR, and TCRdb holds only the in-frame ones, with some missing. The table records over 60,000 clones, 84% of them present only once. This receptor was obtained from a human donor in good health. The source material was CD4+ T cells from blood. The chain links TRBV6-1 to TRBJ2-1; D gene uncertain. DNA of the CDR3: TGTGCCAGCAAGGCCCTTAAGGCGAACAATGAGCAGTTCTTC. It codes for CASKALKANNEQFF.